One sample yielded the 19 T cell receptor beta chains listed below, sequenced in a study of shared clonotypes between healthy human individuals (TCRdb year 2020). CD8 naive samples were CD45RO-negative cells positively selected for CCR7, giving a CD45RA+CCR7+ population that excluded TemRA cells. The library relied on the immunoSEQ multiplex PCR assay. Held by TCRdb, this immuneACCESS table contains in-frame sequences only and omits some clones. Under half of the omission traces to an unresolved V gene where checked; the cause of the rest is unknown. The sample has over 2 million clones on record, about 94% of them singletons. The ten largest make up 1.1% of the sample. Sequences were obtained from naive CD8+ T cells sorted from blood. Reading the label with the study, this specimen's cell subset or site is: CD45RA+CCR7+. The receptors here all came from a man aged 18 to 30 in good health.

The chain employs TRBV19 and TRBJ1-1; D unresolved. The CDR3 extends over 14 amino acids. Trimming removed 7 bases from V and 4 bases from J, with 16 bases in between. CDR1 is LNHDA and CDR2 is SQIVND in the germline V gene (reference sequence). The DNA for the CDR3 is TGTGCCAGTACCTCTGATGTAGGGCCCACTGAAGCTTTCTTT. Translated, it gives CASTSDVGPTEAFF.

In this sample, this clone turned up once. The chain uses TRBV6-5 and TRBJ2-6; D is unresolved. The CDR3 has 16 residues. Trimming left V 4 bases short and J 0 bases short, with 10 bases between. Looked up from germline, CDR1 is MNHEY and CDR2 is SVGAGI. CDR3 amino acids: CASSSPRISGANVLTF. The CDR3 DNA reads TGTGCCAGCAGTTCTCCCCGGATCTCTGGGGCCAACGTCCTGACTTTC.

The chain links TRBV27 to TRBJ2-7; 9 bases align to TRBD1. V trimming: 6 bases; J trimming: 7 bases; junction bases outside the gene matches: 4. Germline CDR1 and CDR2: MNHEY and SMNVEV (reference sequence). There are 12 residues in the CDR3. The CDR3 protein is CASRQGALEQYF. Here the CDR3 DNA reads TGTGCCAGCAGACAGGGGGCACTTGAGCAGTACTTC.

V is TRBV10-2 and J is TRBJ2-7; D ambiguous. The CDR3 has 13 amino acids. Germline loops: CDR1 WSHSY, CDR2 SAAADI. Trimming removed 3 bases from V and 2 bases from J, with 8 bases in between. CDR3 loop: CASSEWGTYEQYF. DNA of the CDR3: TGCGCCAGCAGTGAATGGGGTACCTACGAGCAGTACTTC.

This sequence joins TRBV21-1 and TRBJ2-1; the table's D gene call, TRBD1, was not cross checked with the DNA. TRBV21-1 is termed a pseudogene. The CDR3 totals 17 residues. The CDR3 coding sequence is TGTGCCAGCAGCAAAGTAGTAGGACAGGTCCACTACAATGAGCAGTTCTTC. Translating it yields CASSKVVGQVHYNEQFF.

This chain links TRBV5-6 with TRBJ2-1; D possibly uses TRBD1 or TRBD2 (5 bases each). The germline CDR1 and CDR2 sequences are SGHDT and YYEEEE. With 3 bases removed from V and 12 bases from J, the gap between germline ends came to 13 bases. The CDR3 loop spans 12 amino acids. The CDR3, as DNA: TGTGCCAGCAGCTCGGGGCCCCTGTGGCAGTTCTTC. Encoded protein: CASSSGPLWQFF.

This chain connects TRBV6-5 to TRBJ1-4; the D gene is possibly TRBD1 (6 bases). In germline, CDR1 is MNHEY, CDR2 SVGAGI. V was trimmed by 5 bases and J by 5 bases, leaving 9 bases between them. This CDR3 has 13 residues. The CDR3 loop reads CASSPTGNEKLFF. As DNA, the CDR3 is TGTGCCAGCAGTCCAACAGGGAATGAAAAACTGTTTTTT.

Comment on this clone: Other DNA sequences of this sample code for an identical CDR3. The J gene is TRBJ1-5, the V gene TRBV13; perhaps TRBD1 as D (5 bases). V shed 5 bases and J shed 0 bases, with 8 bases lying between them. The CDR3 is 14 amino acids. CDR1 PRHDT and CDR2 FYEKMQ come from the germline V gene (reference sequence). The CDR3 spells CASSQGLSNQPQHF. CDR3 bases: TGTGCCAGCAGCCAGGGACTTAGCAATCAGCCCCAGCATTTT.

The chain links TRBV6-1 to TRBJ2-7; maybe TRBD1 (5 bases). The V gene lost 8 bases and the J gene lost 12 bases, with 14 bases spanning the gap. This CDR3 comprises 10 residues. The germline V gene has CDR1 MNHNS and CDR2 SASEGT. The CDR3 sequence: CASDFPQGYF. The CDR3 DNA sequence: TGTGCCAGCGACTTCCCCCAGGGGTACTTC.

CDR3 loop: CASSPRGTSDTQYF. The CDR3 region has the DNA TGTGCCAGCAGCCCTAGGGGGACATCAGATACGCAGTATTTT. The chain couples TRBV13 to TRBJ2-3; possibly TRBD1 for D (6 bases). Germline CDR1 is PRHDT and CDR2 is FYEKMQ (reference sequence). The CDR3 covers 14 residues. The V and J ends lost 5 bases and 4 bases respectively, with 13 bases between them.

This rearrangement joins TRBV2 to TRBJ2-7; 7 positions agree with TRBD2. This CDR3 region has 13 residues. The trim removed 6 bases at V and 3 bases at J, leaving 5 bases unmatched. Germline V gives CDR1 SNHLY, CDR2 FYNNEI. The CDR3 here is CASRLAVLYEQYF. In DNA, the CDR3 is TGTGCCAGCAGGCTAGCGGTCCTCTACGAGCAGTACTTC.

The genes are TRBV28 and TRBJ1-1, with a possible D match to TRBD1 (6 bases). The CDR3 has 15 amino acids. The germline gives CDR1 MDHEN, CDR2 SYDVKM. Trimming pared 5 bases from V and 2 bases from J, leaving 15 bases between. The CDR3 reads CASSLIQGGNTEAFF. For the CDR3, the DNA is TGTGCCAGCAGTCTCATACAGGGAGGAAACACTGAAGCTTTCTTT.

The rearrangement joins TRBV10-3 to TRBJ2-6, with TRBD1 identical over 7 bases. J gave up 1 base and V 6 bases, and 6 bases lay outside the gene matches. In germline, CDR1 is ENHRY, CDR2 SYGVKD. There are 16 residues in the CDR3. The CDR3 here is CAISSGTESGANVLTF. DNA of the CDR3: TGTGCCATCAGCTCCGGGACAGAGTCTGGGGCCAACGTCCTGACTTTC.

V is TRBV5-6 and J is TRBJ2-7; TRBD2 matches 9 bases. Germline values: CDR1 SGHDT, CDR2 YYEEEE. The ends lost 4 bases at V and 5 bases at J; junction bases unmatched: 10. The CDR3 runs 15 residues. DNA of the CDR3: TGTGCCAGCAGCGGGGATCTAGCGGGATTAGACGAGCAGTACTTC. It translates to CASSGDLAGLDEQYF. Supplemented by reference TRBV5-6 and TRBJ2-7, the full variable domain reads DAGVTQSPTHLIKTRGQQVTLRCSPKSGHDTVSWYQQALGQGPQFIFQYYEEEERQRGNFPDRFSGHQFPNYSSELNVNALLLGDSALYLCASSGDLAGLDEQYFGPGTRLTVT.

This chain connects TRBV4-3 to TRBJ2-7, with 11 bases lining up with TRBD2. V shed 3 bases, J shed 4 bases, and the junction held 8 bases outside the gene matches. The germline CDR1 and CDR2 sequences are LGHNA and YSLEER. The CDR3 consists of 16 residues. CDR3 bases: TGCGCCAGCAGCCACGGAGGACTAGCGGGTCCTTACGAGCAGTACTTC. It specifies CASSHGGLAGPYEQYF.

V usage is TRBV27 and J usage is TRBJ2-7, with TRBD2 as a possible D gene (6 bases). Trimming stripped 5 bases from V and 5 bases from J, with 16 bases between. Germline assignment: CDR1 MNHEY and CDR2 SMNVEV (reference sequence). This CDR3 comprises 14 residues. The CDR3 DNA reads as TGTGCCAGCAGTCCTTTCGGGGGAGGCAACGAGCAGTACTTC. Its protein product is CASSPFGGGNEQYF.

The chain uses TRBV7-6 and TRBJ2-7; the match to TRBD2 covers 10 bases. CDR1 is SGHVS, CDR2 FNYEAQ, per germline. V lost 3 bases, J lost 5 bases, and 7 bases stayed unmatched. The CDR3 spans 15 residues. CDR3 DNA sequence: TGTGCCAGCAGCTTTACAGCGGGAGGGCCAAACGAGCAGTACTTC. Residues: CASSFTAGGPNEQYF.

The chain recombines TRBV7-2 with TRBJ1-1; D remains ambiguous. The V and J ends lost 5 bases and 11 bases respectively, with 18 bases between them. Germline CDR1 reads SGHTA; CDR2 reads FQGNSA. This CDR3 has 13 residues. Here the CDR3 reads CASSPLGPHEAFF. The DNA of the CDR3 is TGTGCCAGCAGCCCCCTAGGACCACACGAGGCTTTCTTT.

This clone occurred once. The chain recombines TRBV10-1 with TRBJ2-2; 8 bases align to TRBD1. In germline, CDR1 is WNHNN, CDR2 SYGVQD (reference sequence). The J segment lost 3 bases and the V segment lost 6 bases, leaving 6 bases of the junction unmatched. CDR3 length: 15 residues. The CDR3 coding sequence is TGCGCCAGCAGGCCCGGGACAGGACACACCGGGGAGCTGTTTTTT. Protein sequence: CASRPGTGHTGELFF.